This T cell receptor (beta chain) was sequenced for a study of low-dose radiotherapy and immunotherapy resistance in tumors. In the study overall: Every two weeks, cyclophosphamide 200 mg/m2 was infused one day before radiation plus immunotherapy.

Time point specified: before trial treatment. Administered to the donors were nivolumab, ipilimumab, aspirin, low-dose cyclophosphamide and low-dose radiotherapy. TRAV- and TRBV-specific primers were used for first-strand cDNA, which covered alpha and beta chains. Over roughly 19 PCR cycles, TCRs were amplified from a constant-region primer and V-primer adapter. One entry per CDR3 protein, called by TCRdb with MiXCR from the reads. The sample carries 60,000 or so distinct CDR3 sequences, around 27% recorded once. This CDR3 is built from 16 residues. Trimming took 4 bases from V and 1 from J; bases not matched to a gene: 5. The germline V gene has CDR1 SGDLS and CDR2 YYNGEE.

The V gene is TRBV9, the J gene TRBJ1-5; 10 nucleotides align to TRBD1. This receptor was taken from a male donor with rectosigmoid adenocarcinoma. This sample comprised PBMCs, obtained before treatment. The CDR3 loop reads CASSPGQGVSNQPQHF. The CDR3 nucleotides read TGTGCCAGCAGCCCAGGACAGGGGGTGAGCAATCAGCCCCAGCATTTT.